This entry lists 18 T cell receptor beta chains sequenced from one sample in a study of human T cells and chemical hapten exposure (dated by TCRdb to the early 2020s). Library preparation was by RACE. The sequencer listed for this sample is NextSeq 500. TCRdb reran the public reads through fastp at Q25 and MiXCR, keeping productive beta chains. When rows share a CDR3 protein, they turn into one entry using the most common DNA and genes. This sample comprises about 90,000 distinct CDR3 sequences, roughly a tenth of them detected only once. Around 1.1% of the sample lies in the top ten. The time point label, read with the paper, signifies: patch test 3, about 24 weeks after DPC sensitization. The treatment or condition label corresponds to: therapeutic diphenylcyclopropenone sensitization with weekly scalp DPC. This material consisted of whole blood, taken in connection with sensitization to the hapten diphenylcyclopropenone (DPC). These receptors all stem from a woman younger than 45 with alopecia areata. Some clones in this sample may be carry-over from other donors' samples.

This clonotype was found once. The chain carries TRBV5-1 and TRBJ1-1; D is unresolved. The germline V and J ends were trimmed by 9 bases and 5 bases, with 26 bases remaining between them. This CDR3 region has 16 residues. Germline CDR1 is SGHRS and CDR2 is YFSETQ. The CDR3 reads CANKREAGSTRTEAFF. The CDR3 DNA sequence: TGCGCCAACAAAAGGGAAGCCGGATCAACAAGGACTGAAGCTTTCTTT.

The sample holds many counts of this clonotype. The rearrangement joins TRBV30 to TRBJ1-6, with D uncertain. The CDR3 is made up of 15 amino acids. Trimming removed 0 bases at V and 7 bases at J, with 13 bases between. The germline gives CDR1 GTSNPN, CDR2 SVGIG (reference sequence). The chain's CDR3 is CAWSVPGLGNSPLHF. The CDR3 DNA reads as TGTGCCTGGAGTGTTCCAGGCCTGGGCAATTCACCCCTCCACTTT.

This clonotype was found a few times. V and J are TRBV28 and TRBJ1-2, with D hard to call. This CDR3 has 12 residues. CDR1 is MDHEN, CDR2 SYDVKM, per germline. The ends were cut back, 3 bases at V and 7 bases at J, with 9 bases in the middle. The CDR3 here is CASSFQGFGYTF. DNA for the CDR3: TGTGCCAGCAGTTTTCAAGGCTTTGGCTACACCTTC.

This clonotype was recorded many times. The chain couples TRBV10-3 to TRBJ2-3; D assignment may be TRBD1 or TRBD2 (6 bases each). CDR1 ENHRY and CDR2 SYGVKD come from the germline V gene. The CDR3 covers 17 residues. Trimming cost V 2 bases and J 3 bases, with 18 bases left between them. CDR3 sequence: CAISEPQGGGPTDTQYF. DNA for the CDR3: TGTGCCATCAGTGAGCCCCAAGGAGGGGGACCAACAGATACGCAGTATTTT.

The chain employs TRBV28 and TRBJ2-7; tentative D call: TRBD1 (7 bases). This CDR3 region has 15 residues. V gave up 8 bases and J gave up 4 bases, with 21 bases separating them. Per the germline V gene, CDR1 is MDHEN and CDR2 is SYDVKM. The CDR3 nucleotides are TGTGCCAGCCGGCCCCCACCAGGGGGGATGTACGAGCAGTACTTC. It is translated as CASRPPPGGMYEQYF.

V usage is TRBV9 and J usage is TRBJ2-1; 8 positions match TRBD2. Unmatched junction bases numbered 0, after V lost 0 bases and J lost 7 bases. CDR1 and CDR2 from the germline V gene are SGDLS and YYNGEE. The CDR3 loop spans 13 amino acids. The CDR3 DNA reads as TGTGCCAGCAGCGTAGCTAGCGGGAATGAGCAGTTCTTC. This codes for CASSVASGNEQFF.

CDR3 sequence (DNA): TGCGCCAGCAGCCGGGACAGGGATGAAAAACTGTTTTTT. It codes for CASSRDRDEKLFF. The rearrangement uses TRBV5-1 and TRBJ1-4; TRBD1 matches at 9 bases. Germline lookup yields CDR1 SGHRS and CDR2 YFSETQ. This CDR3 is built from 13 residues. The V and J ends lost 4 bases and 6 bases, in that order; junction bases with no gene match: 1. The full variable domain, its missing parts supplied by reference TRBV5-1 and TRBJ1-4, is KAGVTQTPRYLIKTRGQQVTLSCSPISGHRSVSWYQQTPGQGLQFLFEYFSETQRNKGNFPGRFSGRQFSNSRSEMNVSTLELGDSALYLCASSRDRDEKLFFGSGTQLSVL.

Many counts were recorded for this clonotype. The CDR3 coding sequence is TGCAGTGCTAGAGGATCCGGGGGGGGATACAATGAGCAGTTCTTC. Residues: CSARGSGGGYNEQFF. The V call is TRBV20-1, the J call TRBJ2-1, with TRBD2 identical over 8 bases. The CDR3 consists of 15 residues. The trim removed 1 base at V and 4 bases at J, leaving 6 bases unmatched. Germline V gene data show CDR1 as DFQATT and CDR2 as SNEGSKA (reference sequence).

The CDR3 sequence is CASSFGTEISPLHF. Written as DNA, the CDR3 is TGTGCCAGCAGCTTTGGGACGGAGATTTCACCCCTCCACTTT. The chain is built from TRBV5-4 and TRBJ1-6, with D possibly matching TRBD1 (5 bases). The germline CDR1 and CDR2 sequences are SGHNT and YYREEE (reference sequence). The CDR3 consists of 14 residues. V was pared by 2 bases and J by 9 bases, with 12 bases between.

The table lists this clonotype with many counts. The V call is TRBV20-1, the J call TRBJ2-7, with TRBD1 matching 8 bases. CDR1 is DFQATT, CDR2 SNEGSKA, per germline (reference sequence). The CDR3 runs to 15 residues. With V trimmed by 5 bases and J by 2 bases, 11 bases remained unmatched. The CDR3 DNA sequence: TGCAGTGCTTCCCCAAGGACAGGGATAACCTACGAGCAGTACTTC. Its translation: CSASPRTGITYEQYF.

This clonotype was detected ten times or more. This chain links TRBV3-1 with TRBJ1-4; no firm D call. This CDR3 is built from 14 residues. Germline loops: CDR1 LGHDT, CDR2 YNNKEL (reference sequence). V was pared by 1 base and J by 8 bases, with 11 bases between. CDR3 residues: CASSQVAGGEKLFF. The CDR3, as DNA: TGTGCCAGCAGCCAAGTAGCAGGAGGAGAAAAACTGTTTTTT.

This clonotype was seen many times. The chain links TRBV7-6 to TRBJ2-3; D tentatively reads TRBD1 or TRBD2 (5 bases each). From germline, CDR1 is SGHVS and CDR2 FNYEAQ. Trimming removed 5 bases at V and 1 base at J, with 13 bases between. The CDR3 contains 15 residues. CDR3 in DNA: TGTGCCAGCAGCCCAGGGACGGTCCGCACAGATACGCAGTATTTT. The encoded protein is CASSPGTVRTDTQYF.

This clonotype was counted ten times or more. This chain joins TRBV27 and TRBJ2-5; D assignment may be TRBD1 or TRBD2 (5 bases each). V was pared by 5 bases and J by 7 bases, with 23 bases between. CDR1 MNHEY and CDR2 SMNVEV come from the germline V gene (reference sequence). This CDR3 comprises 16 residues. CDR3 amino acids: CASSRLLGTAYMTQYF. CDR3 DNA: TGTGCCAGCAGTCGATTACTGGGGACCGCCTATATGACCCAGTACTTC.

This clonotype was counted at least ten times. V and J are TRBV18 and TRBJ1-1; the D is unclear. The V end lost 2 bases, the J end lost 1 base, and 8 bases lay between the germline ends. CDR1 and CDR2 (germline): KGHSH, LQKENI. CDR3 size: 14 residues. Here the CDR3 reads CASSPILENTEAFF. CDR3 in DNA: TGTGCCAGCTCACCAATTTTAGAGAACACTGAAGCTTTCTTT.

This clonotype was picked up a small number of times. The J gene is TRBJ1-5, the V gene TRBV20-1; no definite D call. V gave up 4 bases and J gave up 2 bases, with 6 bases separating them. This CDR3 spans 12 amino acids. Germline CDR1 is DFQATT and CDR2 is SNEGSKA (reference sequence). CDR3 region: CSATRGNQPQHF. CDR3 coding DNA: TGCAGTGCTACGCGGGGCAATCAGCCCCAGCATTTT.

CDR3 loop: CASSLPGVGSPLHF. CDR3 in DNA: TGCGCCAGCAGCTTGCCGGGGGTTGGGTCACCCCTCCACTTT. The chain carries TRBV5-1 and TRBJ1-6; a weak D match, TRBD1 (5 bases). Germline lookup yields CDR1 SGHRS and CDR2 YFSETQ. This CDR3 region has 14 residues. Deletions cut 1 base from V and 10 bases from J, with 12 bases between.

Ten or more counts support this clonotype. The gene calls are TRBV6-2 or TRBV6-3 and TRBJ2-1; no clear D. The CDR3 contains 15 residues. V gave up 5 bases and J gave up 6 bases, with 17 bases separating them. Germline CDR1 reads MNHEY; CDR2 reads SVGEGT. Here the CDR3 reads CASSVTNSPSNEQFF. The CDR3 DNA is TGTGCCAGCAGTGTGACCAACTCCCCCAGCAATGAGCAGTTCTTC.

This clonotype occurred a few times. DNA of the CDR3: TGCAGCGTTGAAGATCGCGGAGCTGCAACAGATACGCAGTATTTT. It specifies CSVEDRGAATDTQYF. V usage is TRBV29-1 and J usage is TRBJ2-3; D not resolved. The germline V gene has CDR1 SQVTM and CDR2 ANQGSEA. The ends were cut back, 0 bases at V and 3 bases at J, with 13 bases in the middle. This CDR3 comprises 15 residues.